This TCR beta chain was captured by sequencing in a study of response to subunit inactivated influenza vaccine. This clonotype was seen a few times. The antigen remains unidentified. Trimming took 4 bases from V and 2 from J, leaving 13 bases between them. Germline assignment: CDR1 KGHDR and CDR2 SFDVKD. This CDR3 has 15 residues. Each CDR3 protein gets one entry after TCRdb re-called the RT-PCR reads with MiXCR. The table shows roughly 700,000 distinct CDR3 sequences, with approximately 14% occurring only once. General study results and limits: After each seasonal influenza vaccination, few new T cells are recruited, the authors suggested.

The sample was PBMCs from blood, taken around two weeks before vaccination. V gene TRBV24-1 combines with J gene TRBJ1-2; no firm D call. This clonotype originated in a man between 50 and 59 years old who received an inactivated influenza vaccine. Here the CDR3 DNA reads TGTGCCACCAGTGACCAACAATCGGGGAACTATGGCTACACCTTC. Its protein is CATSDQQSGNYGYTF.